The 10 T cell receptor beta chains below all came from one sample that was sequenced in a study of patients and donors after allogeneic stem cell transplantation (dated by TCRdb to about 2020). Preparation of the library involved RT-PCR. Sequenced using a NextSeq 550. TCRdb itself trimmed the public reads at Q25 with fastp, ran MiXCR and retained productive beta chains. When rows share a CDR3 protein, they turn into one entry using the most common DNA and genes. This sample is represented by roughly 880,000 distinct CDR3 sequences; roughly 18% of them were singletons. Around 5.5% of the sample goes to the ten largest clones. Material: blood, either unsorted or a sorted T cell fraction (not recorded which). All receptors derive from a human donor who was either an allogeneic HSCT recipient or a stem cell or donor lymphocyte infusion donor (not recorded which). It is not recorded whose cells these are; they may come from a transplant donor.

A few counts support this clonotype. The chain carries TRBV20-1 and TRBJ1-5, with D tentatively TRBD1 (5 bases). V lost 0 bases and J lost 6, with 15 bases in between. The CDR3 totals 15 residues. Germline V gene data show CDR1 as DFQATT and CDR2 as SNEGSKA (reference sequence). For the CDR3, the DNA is TGCAGTGCTAGAGAAGGAGGGACTGGCGGTCAGCCCCAGCATTTT. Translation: CSAREGGTGGQPQHF.

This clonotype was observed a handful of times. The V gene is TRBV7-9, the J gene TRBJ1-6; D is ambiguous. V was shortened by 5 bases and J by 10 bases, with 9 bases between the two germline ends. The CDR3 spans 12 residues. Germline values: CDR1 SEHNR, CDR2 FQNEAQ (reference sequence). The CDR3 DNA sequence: TGTGCCAGCAGCCTACGAGAGTCACCCCTCCACTTT. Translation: CASSLRESPLHF.

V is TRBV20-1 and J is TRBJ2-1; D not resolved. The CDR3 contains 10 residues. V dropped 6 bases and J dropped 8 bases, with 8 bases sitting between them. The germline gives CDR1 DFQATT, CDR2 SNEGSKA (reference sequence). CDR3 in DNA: TGCAGTGCGATGACCCATGAGCAGTTCTTC. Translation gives CSAMTHEQFF.

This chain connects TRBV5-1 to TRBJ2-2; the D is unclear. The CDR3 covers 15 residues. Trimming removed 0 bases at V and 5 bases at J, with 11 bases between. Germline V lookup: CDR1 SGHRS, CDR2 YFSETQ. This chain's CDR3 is CASSLAGSRTGELFF. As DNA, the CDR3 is TGCGCCAGCAGCTTGGCCGGCAGTCGGACCGGGGAGCTGTTTTTT.

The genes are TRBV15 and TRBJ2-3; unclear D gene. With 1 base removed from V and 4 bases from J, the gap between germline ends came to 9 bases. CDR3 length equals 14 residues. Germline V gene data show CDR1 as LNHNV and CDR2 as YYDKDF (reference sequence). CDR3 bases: TGTGCCACCAGCAGAGTCTCTGTCCCAGATACGCAGTATTTT. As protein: CATSRVSVPDTQYF.

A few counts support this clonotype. The CDR3 here is CASSKLGPNTEAFF. CDR3 sequence (DNA): TGTGCCAGCAGCAAACTAGGGCCAAACACTGAAGCTTTCTTT. V and J are TRBV21-1 and TRBJ1-1. TRBV21-1 is labeled a pseudogene. This CDR3 is built from 14 residues.

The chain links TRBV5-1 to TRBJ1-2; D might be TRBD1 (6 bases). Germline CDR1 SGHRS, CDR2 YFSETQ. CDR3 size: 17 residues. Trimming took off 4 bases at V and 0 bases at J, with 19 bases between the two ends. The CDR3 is CASSPRPDRPANYGYTF. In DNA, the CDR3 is TGCGCCAGCAGCCCCCGTCCCGACAGGCCAGCTAACTATGGCTACACCTTC.

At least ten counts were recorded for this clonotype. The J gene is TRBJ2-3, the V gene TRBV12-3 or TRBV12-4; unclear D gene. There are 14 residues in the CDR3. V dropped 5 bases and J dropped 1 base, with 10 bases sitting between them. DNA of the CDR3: TGTGCCAGCAGTCTCAGGTGGGGCACAGATACGCAGTATTTT. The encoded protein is CASSLRWGTDTQYF.

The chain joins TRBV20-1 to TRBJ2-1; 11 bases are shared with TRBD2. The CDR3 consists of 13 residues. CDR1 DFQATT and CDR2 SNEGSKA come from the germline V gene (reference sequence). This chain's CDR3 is CGVTSGGRNEQFF. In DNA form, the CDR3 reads TGCGGGGTCACTAGCGGGGGAAGGAATGAGCAGTTCTTC.

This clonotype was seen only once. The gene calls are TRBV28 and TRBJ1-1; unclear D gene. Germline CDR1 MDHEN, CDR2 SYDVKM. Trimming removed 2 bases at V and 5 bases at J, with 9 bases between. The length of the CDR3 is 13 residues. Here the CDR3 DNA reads TGTGCCAGCAGTTTAATTTCGGGGACTGAAGCTTTCTTT. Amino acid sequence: CASSLISGTEAFF. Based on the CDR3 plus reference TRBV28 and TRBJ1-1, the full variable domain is DVKVTQSSRYLVKRTGEKVFLECVQDMDHENMFWYRQDPGLGLRLIYFSYDVKMKEKGDIPEGYSVSREKKERFSLILESASTNQTSMYLCASSLISGTEAFFGQGTRLTVV.